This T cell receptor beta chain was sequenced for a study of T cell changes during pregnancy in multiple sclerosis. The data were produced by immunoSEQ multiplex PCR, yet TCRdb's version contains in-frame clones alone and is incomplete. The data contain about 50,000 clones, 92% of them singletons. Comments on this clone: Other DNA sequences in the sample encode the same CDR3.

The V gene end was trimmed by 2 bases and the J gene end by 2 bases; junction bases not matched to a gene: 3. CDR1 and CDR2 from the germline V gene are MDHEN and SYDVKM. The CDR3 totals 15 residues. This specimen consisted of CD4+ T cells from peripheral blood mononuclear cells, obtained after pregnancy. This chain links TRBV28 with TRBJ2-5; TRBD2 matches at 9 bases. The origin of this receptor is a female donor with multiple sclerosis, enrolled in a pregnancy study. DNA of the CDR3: TGTGCCAGCAGTTTAGGAGGACTAGCGCAAGAGACCCAGTACTTC. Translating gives CASSLGGLAQETQYF.